This TCR beta chain was recorded in a study of blood T cell repertoires in COVID-19. Study-level information: Italy, Spain and the United States were the sources of the convalescent and acute COVID-19 samples.

This clone was seen only a few times. With 6 bases clipped from V and 5 bases from J, the junction kept 6 bases outside the gene matches. CDR1 and CDR2 from the germline V gene are SNHLY and FYNNEI. The CDR3 covers 14 residues. The study recruited people aged about 18 to 90 years across 20 to 30 US areas. Authors' data handling: Estimation of nucleated cell counts was performed using reference gene primer amplification. Some clones are missing from TCRdb's copy, which holds only in-frame ones; the method was immunoSEQ multiplex PCR. D and trimming come from the DNA, and the V and J calls and clone size come from that table. The sample consists of hundreds of thousands of clones, roughly nine tenths of them appearing once.

This TCR was recovered from a woman aged 25 to 45 who had recovered from COVID-19. Sequenced material: PBMCs or T cells enriched from blood (not recorded which). The chain uses TRBV2 and TRBJ1-4; 7 positions match TRBD1. As DNA, the CDR3 is TGTGCCAGCAGCACCGGGACAGTAAATGAAAAACTGTTTTTT. Protein sequence: CASSTGTVNEKLFF.